The sequence of this T cell receptor (beta chain) was determined in a study of blood T cell repertoires in COVID-19. With 7 bases clipped from V and 6 bases from J, the junction kept 4 bases outside the gene matches. This CDR3 has 13 amino acids. Germline V gene data show CDR1 as SGHTA and CDR2 as FQGTGA. Profiling relied on immunoSEQ multiplex PCR, and the TCRdb table lists in-frame clones only, not all of them. This sample has some 120,000 clones, with approximately 86% found just once. The J gene is TRBJ2-3, the V gene TRBV7-3, with TRBD2 matching 10 bases. This receptor was taken from a woman between 50 and 59 years old who had recovered from COVID-19. The sequenced material came from peripheral blood. The CDR3 region is CASTKREGDTQYF. CDR3 nucleotide sequence: TGTGCCAGCACCAAGCGGGAGGGTGATACGCAGTATTTT.